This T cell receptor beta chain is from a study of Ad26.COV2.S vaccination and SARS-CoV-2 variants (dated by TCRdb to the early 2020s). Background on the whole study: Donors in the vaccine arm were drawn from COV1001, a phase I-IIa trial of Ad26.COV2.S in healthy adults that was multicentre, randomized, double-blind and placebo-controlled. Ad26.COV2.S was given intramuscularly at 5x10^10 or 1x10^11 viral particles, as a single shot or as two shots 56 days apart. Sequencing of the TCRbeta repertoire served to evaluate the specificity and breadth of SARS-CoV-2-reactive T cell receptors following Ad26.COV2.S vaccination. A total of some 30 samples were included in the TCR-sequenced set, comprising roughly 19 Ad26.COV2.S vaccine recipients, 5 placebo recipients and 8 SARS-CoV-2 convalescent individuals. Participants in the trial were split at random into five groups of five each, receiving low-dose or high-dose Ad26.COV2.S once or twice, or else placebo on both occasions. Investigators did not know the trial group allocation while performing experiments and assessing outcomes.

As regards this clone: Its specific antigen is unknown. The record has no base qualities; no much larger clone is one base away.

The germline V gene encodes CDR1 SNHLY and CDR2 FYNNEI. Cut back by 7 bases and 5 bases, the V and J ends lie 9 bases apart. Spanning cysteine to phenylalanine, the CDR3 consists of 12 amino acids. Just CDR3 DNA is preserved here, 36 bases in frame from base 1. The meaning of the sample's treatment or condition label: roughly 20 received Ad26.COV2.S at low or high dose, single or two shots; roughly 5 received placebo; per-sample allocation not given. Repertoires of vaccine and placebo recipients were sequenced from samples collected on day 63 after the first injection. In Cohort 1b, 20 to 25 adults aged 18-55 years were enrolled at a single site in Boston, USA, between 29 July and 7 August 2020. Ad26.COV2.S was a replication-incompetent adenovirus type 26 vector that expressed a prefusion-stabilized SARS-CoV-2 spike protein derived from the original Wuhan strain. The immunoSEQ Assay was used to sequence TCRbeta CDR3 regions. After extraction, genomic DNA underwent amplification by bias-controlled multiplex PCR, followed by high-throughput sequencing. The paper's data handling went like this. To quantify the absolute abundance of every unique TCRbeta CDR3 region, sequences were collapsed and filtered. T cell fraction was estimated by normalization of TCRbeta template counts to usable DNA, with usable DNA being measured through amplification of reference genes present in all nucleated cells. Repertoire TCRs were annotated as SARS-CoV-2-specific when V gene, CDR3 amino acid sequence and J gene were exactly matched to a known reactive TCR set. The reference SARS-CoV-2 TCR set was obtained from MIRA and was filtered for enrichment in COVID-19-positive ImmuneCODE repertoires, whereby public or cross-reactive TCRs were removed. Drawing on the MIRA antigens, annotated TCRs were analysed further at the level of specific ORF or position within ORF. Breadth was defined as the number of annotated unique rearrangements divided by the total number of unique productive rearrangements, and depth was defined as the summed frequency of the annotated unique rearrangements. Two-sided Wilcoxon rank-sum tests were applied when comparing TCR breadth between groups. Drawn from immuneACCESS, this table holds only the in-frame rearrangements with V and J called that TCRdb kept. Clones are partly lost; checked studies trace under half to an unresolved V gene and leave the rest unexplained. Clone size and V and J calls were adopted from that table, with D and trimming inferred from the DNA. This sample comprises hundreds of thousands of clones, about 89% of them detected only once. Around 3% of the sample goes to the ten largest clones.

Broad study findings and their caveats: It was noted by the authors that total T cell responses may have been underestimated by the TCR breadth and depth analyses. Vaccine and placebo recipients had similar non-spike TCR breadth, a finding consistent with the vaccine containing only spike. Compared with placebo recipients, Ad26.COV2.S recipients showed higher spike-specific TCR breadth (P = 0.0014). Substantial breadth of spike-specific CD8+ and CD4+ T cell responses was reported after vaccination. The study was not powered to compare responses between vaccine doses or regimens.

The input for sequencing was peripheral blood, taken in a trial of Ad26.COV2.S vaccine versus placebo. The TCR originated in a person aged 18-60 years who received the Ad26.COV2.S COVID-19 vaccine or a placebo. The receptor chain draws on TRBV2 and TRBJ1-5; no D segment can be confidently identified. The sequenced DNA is TGTGCCAGCATTGGGTTGGATCAGCCCCAGCATTTT. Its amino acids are CASIGLDQPQHF.